A selection of T cell receptor beta chains follows, all from one sample in a study of blood T cell repertoires in COVID-19. Data came from immunoSEQ multiplex PCR; TCRdb stores just in-frame clones and leaves some out. The sample shows approximately 80,000 clones, 86% of them seen only once. The sample taken for sequencing was peripheral blood. All receptors come from a man aged 45-65 years with active COVID-19. CDR3s include the opening cysteine and the closing phenylalanine or tryptophan. A D gene is named only where the DNA matches it firmly. Not every row has a clone size; where given, it reads once, few, many or a size class.

abundance,j_gene,d_gene,v_gene,CDR3nt,CDR3aa
-,TRBJ2-2,TRBD2,TRBV9,TGTGCCAGCAGCGTTCACGAGGTCCCAGCGGGAGGGCTGAACACCGGGGAGCTGTTTTTT,CASSVHEVPAGGLNTGELFF
-,TRBJ1-5,TRBD1,TRBV18,TGTGCCAGCTCACTACGACAGGGGGGCAATCAGCCCCAGCATTTT,CASSLRQGGNQPQHF
many,TRBJ2-5,-,TRBV3-1/TRBV3-2,TGTGCCAGCGCTAAACAGGGATGGGGAGAGACCCAGTACTTC,CASAKQGWGETQYF
-,TRBJ2-3,-,TRBV9,TGTGCCAGCAGTTTTACAGGGGACGGGGGAGATACGCAGTATTTT,CASSFTGDGGDTQYF
-,TRBJ1-5,TRBD1,TRBV4-2,TGTGCCAGCAGCTCTAGAGGACAGGGGAATCAGCCCCAGCATTTT,CASSSRGQGNQPQHF
-,TRBJ1-1,TRBD1,TRBV6-5,TGTGCCAGCGGGAGAAGTGGACAGGGGAACACTGAAGCTTTCTTT,CASGRSGQGNTEAFF
-,TRBJ2-1,TRBD2,TRBV11-2,TGTGCCAGCAGCTTAGCACCGACTAGCGGGGTGGGCAATGAGCAGTTCTTC,CASSLAPTSGVGNEQFF
-,TRBJ1-1,TRBD1,TRBV11-2,TGTGCCAGCAGCTTCCCGGGACAGGCGTACACTGAAGCTTTCTTT,CASSFPGQAYTEAFF
-,TRBJ2-1,-,TRBV10-3,TGTGCCATCAGTCCGGGACTGGGAGACAATGAGCAGTTCTTC,CAISPGLGDNEQFF
-,TRBJ2-3,TRBD1,TRBV9,TGTGCCAGCAGCGTAGCTACTTCGACAGGGGGCAACGCAGATACGCAGTATTTT,CASSVATSTGGNADTQYF
-,TRBJ2-5,TRBD1,TRBV4-3,TGCGCCAGCAGCCAAGATCCCCCCGGGACAGGGGGCGAGGAGACCCAGTACTTC,CASSQDPPGTGGEETQYF
-,TRBJ2-1,-,TRBV6-5,TGTGCCAGCAGAGCGGTAGGTGAGCAGTTCTTC,CASRAVGEQFF
-,TRBJ2-7,-,TRBV7-2,TGTGCCAGCAGCTTAGTCAGGCAGAGTGAGCAGTACTTC,CASSLVRQSEQYF
-,TRBJ2-3,-,TRBV5-1,TGCGCCAGCAGCTTGATGGTAGCGGAGGGTTCAGATACGCAGTATTTT,CASSLMVAEGSDTQYF
-,TRBJ2-5,-,TRBV18,TGTGCCAGCTCAGCGGGACAGCAAGAGACCCAGTACTTC,CASSAGQQETQYF
-,TRBJ1-6,-,TRBV5-5,TGTGCCACCAAGGAGGTCCAGGTTGCCCTCCACTTT,CATKEVQVALHF
-,TRBJ2-1,TRBD1,TRBV27,TGTGCCAGCACCCTGGTGGGACAGGGCGTCGATGAGCAGTTCTTC,CASTLVGQGVDEQFF
once,TRBJ1-1,-,TRBV5-3,TGTGCCAGAATCCTACCTCCGGGGGGCGGTGAGCCGAACACTGAAGCTTTCTTT,CARILPPGGGEPNTEAFF
few,TRBJ2-6,TRBD1,TRBV28,TGTGCCAGCAGTCCATCCTACAGGGGCCCTGGGGCCAACGTCCTGACTTTC,CASSPSYRGPGANVLTF
-,TRBJ1-1,-,TRBV21-1,TGTGCCAGGAGCAACAGCCTCCTACGAGGCACCGGCACTGAAGCTTTCTTT,CARSNSLLRGTGTEAFF
-,TRBJ2-1,TRBD2,TRBV7-7,TGTGCTAGCAGCTTAGCGGGACTAAACAATGAGCAGTTCTTC,CASSLAGLNNEQFF
once,TRBJ2-7,-,TRBV13,TGTGCCAGCAGCGGAACAGGGAATACCTCCTACGAGCAGTACTTC,CASSGTGNTSYEQYF
-,TRBJ1-4,-,TRBV19,TGTGCCAGTAGTATAGACCTTGAGGAAAAACTGTTTTTT,CASSIDLEEKLFF
-,TRBJ1-1,-,TRBV5-1,TGCGCCAGCGGCAGGGCTTTGAACACTGAAGCTTTCTTT,CASGRALNTEAFF
-,TRBJ2-3,TRBD2,TRBV7-2,TGTGCCAGCAGCCGGCCCAGCGGGAGGGAAAACACAGATACGCAGTATTTT,CASSRPSGRENTDTQYF
-,TRBJ1-1,TRBD1,TRBV27,TGTGCCAGCAGTACAGGGGGCTACACTGAAGCTTTCTTT,CASSTGGYTEAFF
-,TRBJ2-1,-,TRBV5-1,TGCGCCAGCAGCCTGGACCGGGACAATGAGCAGTTCTTC,CASSLDRDNEQFF
-,TRBJ2-3,TRBD2,TRBV19,TGTGCCAGTACTACTACTAGCGGGAGGGTATTCACAGATACGCAGTATTTT,CASTTTSGRVFTDTQYF
-,TRBJ1-1,-,TRBV6-1,TGTGCCAGCAGTGCCAACCCGACAGGTGCGAACACTGAAGCTTTCTTT,CASSANPTGANTEAFF
-,TRBJ2-7,-,TRBV7-2,TGTGCCAGCAGCTTAGCCCCCGGCGGAGTCTACGAGCAGTACTTC,CASSLAPGGVYEQYF
-,TRBJ2-1,TRBD2,TRBV19,TGTGCCAGTAGTGTACAAGGCGGGAGGTCCTACAATGAGCAGTTCTTC,CASSVQGGRSYNEQFF
few,TRBJ1-2,TRBD1,TRBV28,TGTGCCAGCAATGACCGGGACAGGGATACCTATGGCTACACCTTC,CASNDRDRDTYGYTF
-,TRBJ1-2,-,TRBV4-3,TGCGCCAGCAGCCAAGTGAGGGCGGGGGCTTATGGCTACACCTTC,CASSQVRAGAYGYTF
few,TRBJ1-3,TRBD1,TRBV7-3,TGTGCCAGCAGCCTTCAAGGGACAGGGAACACCATATATTTT,CASSLQGTGNTIYF
once,TRBJ1-5,-,TRBV28,TGTGCCAGCAGGGACTGGAGCAATCAGCCCCAGCATTTT,CASRDWSNQPQHF